These 8 T cell receptor beta chains were sequenced from one sample in a study of cytomegalovirus exposure and HLA in healthy donors. Primers included in the PCR were 60 Vbeta and 13 Jbeta primers. Data came from immunoSEQ multiplex PCR; TCRdb stores just in-frame clones and leaves some out. In the table there are about 130,000 clones, about 80% of which are singletons. Source material: PBMCs. These receptors originate from a man under 40 in good health and CMV-seronegative.

V and J are TRBV11-2 and TRBJ2-7; the D gene is possibly TRBD2 (6 bases). Germline V lookup: CDR1 SGHAT, CDR2 FQNNGV. The V and J ends lost 1 base and 5 bases respectively, with 15 bases between them. This CDR3 region has 15 residues. Here the CDR3 reads CASSLGDFLLNEQYF. In DNA form, the CDR3 reads TGTGCCAGCAGCTTAGGGGACTTCCTTTTGAACGAGCAGTACTTC.

The table lists this clone with a few counts. This sequence joins TRBV29-1 and TRBJ1-1; D ambiguous. CDR1 and CDR2 (germline): SQVTM, ANQGSEA. V was trimmed by 4 bases and J by 6 bases, leaving 6 bases between them. This CDR3 contains 10 residues. The CDR3: CSVVQAEAFF. The CDR3 region has the DNA TGCAGCGTTGTTCAGGCTGAAGCTTTCTTT.

This chain joins TRBV19 and TRBJ2-5; D ambiguous. This CDR3 is 11 amino acids long. The germline gives CDR1 LNHDA, CDR2 SQIVND (reference sequence). Trimming pared 5 bases from V and 5 bases from J, leaving 6 bases between. CDR3 sequence reads: CASSQRETQYF. The DNA of the CDR3 is TGTGCCAGTAGTCAGAGGGAGACCCAGTACTTC. Full variable domain (rest looked up from reference TRBV19 and TRBJ2-5): DGGITQSPKYLFRKEGQNVTLSCEQNLNHDAMYWYRQDPGQGLRLIYYSQIVNDFQKGDIAEGYSVSREKKESFPLTVTSAQKNPTAFYLCASSQRETQYFGPGTRLLVL.

The V call is TRBV7-9, the J call TRBJ2-1; no clear D. V shed 3 bases and J shed 7 bases, with 7 bases lying between them. The germline gives CDR1 SEHNR, CDR2 FQNEAQ (reference sequence). The CDR3 is made up of 12 amino acids. Written as DNA, the CDR3 is TGTGCCAGCAGCTTGACACCAAATGAGCAGTTCTTC. This encodes CASSLTPNEQFF.

The chain carries TRBV6-5 and TRBJ2-7; 8 bases line up with TRBD2. Trimming cost V 6 bases and J 0 bases; bases outside gene matches: 7. Germline-derived CDR1 and CDR2 are MNHEY and SVGAGI. The CDR3 runs 15 residues. The CDR3 protein is CASSHTSGSSYEQYF. CDR3 in DNA: TGTGCCAGCAGCCACACTAGCGGAAGCTCCTACGAGCAGTACTTC.

This chain uses TRBV11-2 with TRBJ2-3; 9 bases are a match to TRBD1. The V gene end was trimmed by 5 bases and the J gene end by 0 bases; junction bases not matched to a gene: 3. Germline values: CDR1 SGHAT, CDR2 FQNNGV. The length of the CDR3 is 15 residues. CDR3 DNA sequence: TGTGCCAGCAGCAGGGACAGGGCTAGCACAGATACGCAGTATTTT. Translating gives CASSRDRASTDTQYF.

The chain employs TRBV30 and TRBJ2-1, with 10 bases that match TRBD2. V shed 3 bases, J shed 6 bases, and the junction held 8 bases outside the gene matches. The germline gives CDR1 GTSNPN, CDR2 SVGIG (reference sequence). This CDR3 is 15 amino acids long. CDR3 sequence (DNA): TGTGCCTGGAGGAAGGAACTAGCGGGGCCCAATGAGCAGTTCTTC. Translated: CAWRKELAGPNEQFF.

The genes are TRBV27 and TRBJ1-6; 8 bases agree with TRBD1. The germline V gene encodes CDR1 MNHEY and CDR2 SMNVEV (reference sequence). V shed 3 bases and J 5 bases; nucleotides not matched to a gene: 6. The CDR3 extends over 16 amino acids. CDR3 DNA sequence: TGTGCCAGCAGTTTGCTCCCACAGGGGGATAATTCACCCCTCCACTTT. Protein: CASSLLPQGDNSPLHF.